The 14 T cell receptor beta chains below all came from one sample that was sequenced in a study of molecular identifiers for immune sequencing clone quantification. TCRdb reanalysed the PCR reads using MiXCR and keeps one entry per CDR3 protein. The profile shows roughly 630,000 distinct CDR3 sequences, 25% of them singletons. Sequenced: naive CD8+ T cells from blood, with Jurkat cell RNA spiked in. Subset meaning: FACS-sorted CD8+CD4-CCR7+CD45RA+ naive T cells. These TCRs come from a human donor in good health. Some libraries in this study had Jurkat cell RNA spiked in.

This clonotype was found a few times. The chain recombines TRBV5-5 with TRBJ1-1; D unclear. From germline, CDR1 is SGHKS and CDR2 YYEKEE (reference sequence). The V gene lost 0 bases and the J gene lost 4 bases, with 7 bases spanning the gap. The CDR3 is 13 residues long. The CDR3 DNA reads TGTGCCAGCAGCTTGGAGGAGGGCACTGAAGCTTTCTTT. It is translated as CASSLEEGTEAFF.

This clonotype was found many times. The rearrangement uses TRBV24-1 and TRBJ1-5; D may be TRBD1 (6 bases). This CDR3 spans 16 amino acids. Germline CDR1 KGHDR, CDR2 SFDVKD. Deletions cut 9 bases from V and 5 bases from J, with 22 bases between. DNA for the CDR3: TGTGCCACCGGATCCGGGGGCAGTGCTTTTGATCAGCCCCAGCATTTT. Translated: CATGSGGSAFDQPQHF.

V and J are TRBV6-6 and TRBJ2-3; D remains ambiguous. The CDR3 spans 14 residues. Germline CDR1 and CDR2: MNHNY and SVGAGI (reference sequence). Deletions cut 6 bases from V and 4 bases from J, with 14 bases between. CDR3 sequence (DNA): TGTGCCAGCAGCCCATATGGAGTGCCAGATACGCAGTATTTT. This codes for CASSPYGVPDTQYF.

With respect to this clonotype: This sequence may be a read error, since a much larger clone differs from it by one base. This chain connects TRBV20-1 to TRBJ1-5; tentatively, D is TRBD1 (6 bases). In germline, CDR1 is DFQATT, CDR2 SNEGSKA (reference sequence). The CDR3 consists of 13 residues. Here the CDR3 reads CSARTGPNQLQHF. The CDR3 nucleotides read TGCAGTGCTAGGACAGGCCCCAATCAGCTCCAGCATTTT.

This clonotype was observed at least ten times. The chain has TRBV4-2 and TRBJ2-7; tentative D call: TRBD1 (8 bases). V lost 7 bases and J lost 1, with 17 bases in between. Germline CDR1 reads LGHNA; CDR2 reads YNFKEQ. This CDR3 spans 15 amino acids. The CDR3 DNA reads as TGTGCCAGCAACCTAGGACAGGGAGGGTCCTACGAGCAGTACTTC. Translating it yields CASNLGQGGSYEQYF.

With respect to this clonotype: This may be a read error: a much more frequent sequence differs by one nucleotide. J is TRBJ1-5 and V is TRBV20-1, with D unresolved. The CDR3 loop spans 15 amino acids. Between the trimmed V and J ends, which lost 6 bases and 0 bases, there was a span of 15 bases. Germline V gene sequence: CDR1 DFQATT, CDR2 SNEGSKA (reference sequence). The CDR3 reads CSAQVGRFSNQPQHF. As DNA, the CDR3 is TGCAGTGCCCAGGTAGGCAGGTTTAGCAATCAGCCCCAGCATTTT.

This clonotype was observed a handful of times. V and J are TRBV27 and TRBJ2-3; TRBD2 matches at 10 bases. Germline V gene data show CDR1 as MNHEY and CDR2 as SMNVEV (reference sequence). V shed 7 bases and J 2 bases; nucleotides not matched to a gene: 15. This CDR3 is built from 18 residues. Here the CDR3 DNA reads TGTGCCAGCAAATCGAGGACTAGCGGCCAAACTCCCACAGATACGCAGTATTTT. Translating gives CASKSRTSGQTPTDTQYF.

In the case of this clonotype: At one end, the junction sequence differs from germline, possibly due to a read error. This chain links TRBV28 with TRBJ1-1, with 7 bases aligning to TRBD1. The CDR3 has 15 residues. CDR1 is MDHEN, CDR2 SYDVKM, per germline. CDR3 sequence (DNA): TGTGCCGGCCGGGACAGCCTCATCACGAACACTGAAGCTCTCTTT. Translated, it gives CAGRDSLITNTEALF.

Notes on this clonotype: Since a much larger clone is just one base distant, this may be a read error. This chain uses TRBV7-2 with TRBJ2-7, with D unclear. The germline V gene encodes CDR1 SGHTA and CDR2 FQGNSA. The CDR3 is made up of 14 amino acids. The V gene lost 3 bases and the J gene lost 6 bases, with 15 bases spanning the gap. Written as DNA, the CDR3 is TGTGCCAGCAGCTTTGGTGCGTCCGCCTTCGAGCAGTACTTC. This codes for CASSFGASAFEQYF.

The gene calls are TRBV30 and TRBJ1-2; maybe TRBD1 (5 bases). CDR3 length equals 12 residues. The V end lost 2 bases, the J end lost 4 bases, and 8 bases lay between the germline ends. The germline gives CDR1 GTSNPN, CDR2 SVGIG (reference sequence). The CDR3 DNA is TGTGCCTGGAGTTTAGGGACCTATGGCTACACCTTC. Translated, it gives CAWSLGTYGYTF. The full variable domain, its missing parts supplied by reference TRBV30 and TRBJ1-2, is SQTIHQWPATLVQPVGSPLSLECTVEGTSNPNLYWYRQAAGRGLQLLFYSVGIGQISSEVPQNLSASRPQDRQFILSSKKLLLSDSGFYLCAWSLGTYGYTFGSGTRLTVV.

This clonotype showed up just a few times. The CDR3 region has the DNA TGCGCCAGCAGCCAAGAGGGGCAGGTCGGGCACGAGCAGTACTTC. It yields the protein CASSQEGQVGHEQYF. The V call is TRBV4-1, the J call TRBJ2-7; the D gene is possibly TRBD1 (5 bases). Between the trimmed V and J ends, which lost 0 bases and 5 bases, there was a span of 14 bases. The CDR3 is 15 amino acids. CDR1 and CDR2 from the germline V gene are MGHRA and YSYEKL.

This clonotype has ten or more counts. The CDR3 reads CASSPRTDRTEAFF. The CDR3 nucleotides read TGTGCCAGCAGCCCGAGAACAGACAGGACCGAAGCTTTCTTT. The chain carries TRBV9 and TRBJ1-1; D is possibly TRBD1 (6 bases). CDR3 size: 14 residues. Germline V gives CDR1 SGDLS, CDR2 YYNGEE. V was pared by 4 bases and J by 8 bases, with 18 bases between.

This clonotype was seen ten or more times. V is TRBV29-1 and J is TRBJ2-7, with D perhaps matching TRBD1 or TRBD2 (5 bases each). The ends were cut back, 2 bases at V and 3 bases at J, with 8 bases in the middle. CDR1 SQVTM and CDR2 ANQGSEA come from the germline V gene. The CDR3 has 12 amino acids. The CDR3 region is CSVEKRGYEQYF. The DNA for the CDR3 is TGCAGCGTTGAAAAGAGGGGCTACGAGCAGTACTTC.

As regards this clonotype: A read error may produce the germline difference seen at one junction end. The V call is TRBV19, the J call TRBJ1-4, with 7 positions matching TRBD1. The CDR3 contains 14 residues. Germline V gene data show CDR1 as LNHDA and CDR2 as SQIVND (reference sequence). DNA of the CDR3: TGTGCCAGTAGTTCCCGGGACAGAAATGAAATACTGTTTTTT. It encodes CASSSRDRNEILFF.